The T cell receptor (beta chain) described here comes from a study of technical replicates of blood from four donors. TCRdb's table, derived via immunoSEQ multiplex PCR, lists solely in-frame clones and lacks some. The sample has roughly 68,000 clones; approximately 86% are singletons. The CDR3 contains 15 residues. The V gene lost 4 bases and the J gene lost 8 bases, with 20 bases spanning the gap. Germline values: CDR1 MGHRA, CDR2 YSYEKL. This clone was detected a few times. The sequenced sample consisted of PBMCs. V usage is TRBV4-1 and J usage is TRBJ1-2; D remains unclear. This clonotype was sampled from a human donor in good health. Some clones in this sample may be carry-over from other donors' samples. CDR3 DNA: TGCGCCAGCAGCCCCGGGCCAAGATATGGAGGGGGCTACACCTTC. Amino acids: CASSPGPRYGGGYTF.